Following are 3 T cell receptor beta chains from one sample sequenced in a study of OX40 agonist ivuxolimab in advanced cancers. Sequencing used immunoSEQ multiplex PCR; TCRdb keeps in-frame clones, though not all of them. Of over 80,000 clones in the sample, about 93% were seen once. The material was CD4+ or CD8+ T cells sorted from blood, obtained in a trial of the OX40 agonist ivuxolimab. The source of these receptors is an adult with an advanced solid tumor such as melanoma, head and neck, liver or kidney cancer.

V is TRBV5-1 and J is TRBJ2-2, with TRBD2 matching 10 bases. CDR3 length: 17 residues. Per the germline V gene, CDR1 is SGHRS and CDR2 is YFSETQ. V was pared by 7 bases and J by 5 bases, with 14 bases of the junction left unmatched. Here the CDR3 DNA reads TGCGCCAGCTGCGTTTCCAGCGGGGGGGCAAGGACCGGGGAGCTGTTTTTT. Encoded protein: CASCVSSGGARTGELFF.

The rearrangement uses TRBV19 and TRBJ2-3, with TRBD1 identical over 8 bases. CDR1 LNHDA and CDR2 SQIVND come from the germline V gene (reference sequence). With 6 bases clipped from V and 3 bases from J, the junction kept 11 bases outside the gene matches. The CDR3 sequence is 16 residues long. The CDR3 loop is CASRPGTGPPTDTQYF. DNA for the CDR3: TGTGCCAGTAGACCCGGGACAGGCCCCCCAACAGATACGCAGTATTTT.

The V gene is TRBV28, the J gene TRBJ1-2; 10 nucleotides agree with TRBD1. Germline assignment: CDR1 MDHEN and CDR2 SYDVKM. This CDR3 has 15 amino acids. J gave up 4 bases and V 5 bases, and 7 bases lay outside the gene matches. The CDR3 is CASSISGTGVYGYTF. Here the CDR3 DNA reads TGTGCCAGCAGTATTTCCGGGACAGGGGTCTATGGCTACACCTTC.